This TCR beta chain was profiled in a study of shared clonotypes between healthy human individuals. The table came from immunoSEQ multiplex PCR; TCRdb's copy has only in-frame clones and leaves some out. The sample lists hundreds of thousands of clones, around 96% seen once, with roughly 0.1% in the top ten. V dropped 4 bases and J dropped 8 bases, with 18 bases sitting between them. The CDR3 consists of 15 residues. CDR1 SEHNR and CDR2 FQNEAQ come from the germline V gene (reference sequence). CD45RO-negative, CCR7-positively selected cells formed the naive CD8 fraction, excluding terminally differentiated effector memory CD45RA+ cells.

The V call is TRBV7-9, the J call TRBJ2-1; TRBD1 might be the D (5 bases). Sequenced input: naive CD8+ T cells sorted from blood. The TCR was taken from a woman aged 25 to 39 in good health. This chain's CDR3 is CASSWGQPEVDEQFF. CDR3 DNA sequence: TGTGCCAGCAGCTGGGGCCAACCTGAGGTGGATGAGCAGTTCTTC.